The sequence of this TCR beta chain was determined in a study of beta chain features in type 1 diabetes (dated by TCRdb to between 2018 and 2020). General notes on the study: Mean age, gender distribution, total cell number and subset yield were not different between patients and healthy donors. A total of 100 million to 110 million sorted cells were examined across all samples, and a strong correlation was observed between cell number per subset and RNA yield. The study compared the TCRB repertoires of sorted circulating CD4+ T cell subsets in recently diagnosed type 1 diabetes patients with those in matched healthy donors. Naive and central memory subsets were obtained from all 30 or so donors, but regulatory and stem cell-like memory subsets were isolated from only 8 patients and roughly 8 healthy donors. Overall results and qualifications from the work: Shorter templates might be favored by PCR, yet because patient and control samples were amplified and corrected together, any such skew would affect both groups equally. At VDJ recombination sites, type 1 diabetes patients had fewer insertions and more deleted nucleotides, which implies abnormalities in thymic rearrangement. Naive, central memory and regulatory TCRB repertoires appeared to be more similar among patients than among healthy donors. In all four CD4+ subsets, TCRB CDR3 length was moderately but significantly shorter in type 1 diabetes patients. Because cDNA was sequenced instead of genomic DNA, highly expressing activated cells could be over-represented, though the groups showed no difference in activation or CD3 levels. Only small numbers of individuals were included in the HLA sub-analyses, which left unresolved whether HLA type had any influence on TCRB rearrangement.

Ends trimmed: V by 6 bases, J by 0 bases; bases unmatched to a gene: 3. Looking up the germline V gene yields CDR1 SGHRS and CDR2 YFSETQ. Its CDR3 holds 15 amino acids, cysteine through phenylalanine. Kept here is only the CDR3 DNA, which spans 45 bases and is read in frame from base 1. From each donor, a single peripheral blood sample of approximately 0.11 L on average was drawn into heparinised tubes. A BD FACSAria II was used to sort naive, central memory, regulatory and stem cell-like memory CD4+ T cells with a panel that included CD45RO, CCR7, CD25, CD127, CD95 and CD27. All sorted populations exceeded 95% purity. PBMCs were isolated immediately by Lymphoprep density gradient centrifugation and stained directly without culture. So that batch effects would be minimized, each experiment stained and sorted samples in pairs, pairing one healthy donor with one patient. Comments on this clone: Its antigen specificity is not known. The record has no base qualities; no much larger clone is one base away.

The High Capacity cDNA Reverse Transcription Kit was used to reverse transcribe all of the isolated RNA, meaning that expressed TCRB transcripts were what got sequenced. Deep immunoSEQ sequencing was applied to naive, central memory and regulatory T cell samples, giving an average of about 3.8 million total reads per sample. Sorted cells were lysed in RLT buffer, and RNA was extracted using DNase-treated RNeasy Micro or Mini kits according to cell number. Each cell subset was processed separately to prevent cross-contamination, with patient and healthy donor samples processed together. The immunoSEQ multiplex PCR was used to amplify TCRB sequences from cDNA, yielding 87-bp fragments that span the CDR3 region. The amplicons were sequenced using the Illumina HiSeq platform. In the source study's methods: Synthetic template baselines were used to correct PCR bias computationally, reads within Hamming distance 2 were collapsed, and singletons that could not be merged were discarded. Reads were aligned against IMGT so that V, D and J genes, CDR3 length and insertions or deletions at six rearrangement sites could be assigned. Within each subset, clonotype counts were normalized to sorted cell number, and only after that were true diversity and Gini coefficients computed with the tcR R package. The overlap coefficient, calculated on TCRB nucleotide sequences, was used to quantify repertoire sharing. As a proxy for the pre-selection repertoire, out-of-frame TCRB sequences from naive cells were analyzed. Drawn from immuneACCESS, this table holds only the in-frame rearrangements with V and J called that TCRdb kept. Clones are partly lost; checked studies trace under half to an unresolved V gene and leave the rest unexplained. V and J calls and clone size are as listed in that table; D and trimming were resolved from the DNA. In this sample the table shows 350,000 to 400,000 clones, roughly 16% of which occur a single time. The ten largest make up about 0.019% of the sample.

This sequence uses TRBV5-1 and TRBJ2-6, and 7 junction bases match TRBD1. This receptor was taken from a woman aged 18-35 years in good health. Sequenced sample: naive CD4+ T cells from blood. Interpreted using the paper, the cell subset or site label stands for: true naive CD4+ T cells. The CDR3 reads as follows: CASTDRVSGANVLTF. The sequence in DNA is TGCGCCAGCACAGACAGGGTCTCTGGGGCCAACGTCCTGACTTTC.